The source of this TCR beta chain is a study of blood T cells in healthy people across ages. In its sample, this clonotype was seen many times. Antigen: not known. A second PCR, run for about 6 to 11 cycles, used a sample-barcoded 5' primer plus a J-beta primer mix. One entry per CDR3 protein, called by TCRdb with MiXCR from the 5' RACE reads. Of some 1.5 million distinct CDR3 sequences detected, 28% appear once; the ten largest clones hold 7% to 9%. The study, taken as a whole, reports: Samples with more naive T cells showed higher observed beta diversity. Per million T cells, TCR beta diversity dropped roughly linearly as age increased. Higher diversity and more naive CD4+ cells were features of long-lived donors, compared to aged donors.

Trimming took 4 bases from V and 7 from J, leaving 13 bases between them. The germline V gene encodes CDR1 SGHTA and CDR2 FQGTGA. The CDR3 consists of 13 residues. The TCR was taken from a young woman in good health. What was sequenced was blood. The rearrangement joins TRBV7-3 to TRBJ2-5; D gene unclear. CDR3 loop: CASSSLGRGTQYF. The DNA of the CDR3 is TGTGCCAGCAGCTCCCTAGGGCGCGGGACCCAGTACTTC. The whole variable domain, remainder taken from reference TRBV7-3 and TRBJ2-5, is GAGVSQTPSNKVTEKGKYVELRCDPISGHTALYWYRQSLGQGPEFLIYFQGTGAADDSGLPNDRFFAVRPEGSVSTLKIQRTERGDSAVYLCASSSLGRGTQYFGPGTRLLVL.